A single sample is the source of the 22 T cell receptor beta chains below, sequenced in a study of blood T cell repertoires in COVID-19. Sequencing was performed with immunoSEQ multiplex PCR; in TCRdb, only in-frame clones are kept and a portion is missing. The sample includes about 200,000 clones, 80% to 90% of them seen just once. What was sequenced was peripheral blood. These receptors all come from a man aged 55 to 69 who had recovered from COVID-19.

The chain uses TRBV18 and TRBJ2-2, with D maybe TRBD1 (5 bases). Germline assignment: CDR1 KGHSH and CDR2 LQKENI. CDR3 length: 12 amino acids. V was trimmed by 6 bases and J by 13 bases, leaving 15 bases between them. The DNA for the CDR3 is TGTGCCAGCTCCTATTCCTCAAGGGGGCTGTTTTTT. Its translation is CASSYSSRGLFF.

The V gene is TRBV27, the J gene TRBJ1-1; the D gene is possibly TRBD1 (5 bases). The germline CDR1 and CDR2 sequences are MNHEY and SMNVEV (reference sequence). This CDR3 is built from 14 residues. V was clipped by 4 bases and J by 2 bases, with 11 bases between them. The CDR3 sequence is CASSSRGVNTEAFF. In DNA, the CDR3 is TGTGCCAGCAGTTCCCGGGGGGTCAACACTGAAGCTTTCTTT.

This chain connects TRBV6-1 to TRBJ2-2; 8 nucleotides align to TRBD1. The CDR3 contains 16 residues. V shed 4 bases and J 7 bases; nucleotides not matched to a gene: 11. Germline CDR1 reads MNHNS; CDR2 reads SASEGT. CDR3 bases: TGTGCCAGCAGTGCCCGGGACAGGCCGGTCCTCGGGGAGCTGTTTTTT. As protein: CASSARDRPVLGELFF.

V usage is TRBV5-4 and J usage is TRBJ2-1, with TRBD2 matching over 11 bases. The V gene end was trimmed by 1 base and the J gene end by 7 bases; junction bases not matched to a gene: 4. Germline loops: CDR1 SGHNT, CDR2 YYREEE (reference sequence). The CDR3 is 15 residues long. In DNA, the CDR3 is TGTGCCAGCAGCTTGACTAGCGGGGGAATTAATGAGCAGTTCTTC. Translation: CASSLTSGGINEQFF.

Only one count was recorded for this clone. V gene TRBV5-8 combines with J gene TRBJ2-7; the D is unclear. The CDR3 spans 11 residues. V shed 4 bases and J shed 5 bases, with 7 bases lying between them. Germline V lookup: CDR1 SGHTS, CDR2 YDEGEE. The CDR3 here is CASSRIHEQYF. In nucleotides, the CDR3 is TGTGCCAGCAGCCGTATCCACGAGCAGTACTTC.

The chain's CDR3 is CASSWGQATNEKLFF. The CDR3 DNA reads TGCGCCAGCAGCTGGGGACAAGCAACTAATGAAAAACTGTTTTTT. The chain combines TRBV5-1 with TRBJ1-4, with D perhaps TRBD1 (6 bases). This CDR3 comprises 15 residues. Per the germline V gene, CDR1 is SGHRS and CDR2 is YFSETQ. Trimming pared 3 bases from V and 0 bases from J, leaving 9 bases between.

The rearrangement uses TRBV24-1 and TRBJ2-1; 10 nucleotides agree with TRBD1. Trimming removed 6 bases from V and 8 bases from J; junction bases left unmatched: 9. This CDR3 has 15 amino acids. CDR1 and CDR2 (germline): KGHDR, SFDVKD. The CDR3 sequence: CATSKDRGFLDEQFF. DNA of the CDR3: TGTGCCACCAGTAAGGACAGGGGGTTTCTCGATGAGCAGTTCTTC.

The chain has TRBV6-4 and TRBJ1-4; 9 bases line up with TRBD1. Trimming cost V 7 bases and J 5 bases; bases outside gene matches: 20. The CDR3 spans 19 residues. CDR1 MRHNA and CDR2 SNTAGT come from the germline V gene. CDR3 in DNA: TGTGCCAGCATTTTAACCCCCCCGCGGGACAGGGTGCCAAATGAAAAACTGTTTTTT. Encoded protein: CASILTPPRDRVPNEKLFF.

The gene calls are TRBV7-3 and TRBJ2-1, with 8 nucleotides matching TRBD2. The V gene's germline CDR1 is SGHTA and CDR2 FQGTGA. There are 18 residues in the CDR3. V was clipped by 0 bases and J by 6 bases; unmatched bases: 13. The CDR3 spells CASSLTGRSPSGSNEQFF. In DNA, the CDR3 is TGTGCCAGCAGCTTAACGGGCAGGTCACCTAGCGGGTCCAATGAGCAGTTCTTC.

This rearrangement joins TRBV9 to TRBJ2-3, with D possibly TRBD1 on 7 matching bases. Germline V lookup: CDR1 SGDLS, CDR2 YYNGEE. V lost 6 bases to trimming and J lost 0 bases, with 11 bases between them. CDR3 length: 14 residues. The CDR3 here is CASTAGGSTDTQYF. CDR3 in DNA: TGTGCCAGCACCGCAGGGGGGAGCACAGATACGCAGTATTTT.

The gene calls are TRBV11-1 and TRBJ2-5, with D maybe TRBD1 (5 bases). V lost 5 bases, J lost 4 bases, and 17 bases lay in between. CDR1 and CDR2 from the germline V gene are SGHAT and FQDESV (reference sequence). The CDR3 loop spans 15 amino acids. CDR3 loop: CASSLGPLSRETQYF. The CDR3 DNA follows: TGTGCCAGCAGCCTGGGGCCGTTGAGCCGAGAGACCCAGTACTTC.

The chain carries TRBV10-3 and TRBJ1-1; no reliable D call. V lost 6 bases and J lost 5, with 16 bases in between. The CDR3 length is 14 residues. Germline V gives CDR1 ENHRY, CDR2 SYGVKD. The CDR3 bases are TGTGCCATCAGGAAGGAGGGATTTCGGACTGAAGCTTTCTTT. Translation gives CAIRKEGFRTEAFF.

This chain connects TRBV2 to TRBJ2-2; 7 nucleotides align to TRBD1. Germline V CDR1 and CDR2: SNHLY, FYNNEI. V was pared by 5 bases and J by 6 bases, with 3 bases of the junction left unmatched. This CDR3 comprises 13 residues. In DNA, the CDR3 is TGTGCCAGCAGTCCCCAGGGGGCCGGGGAGCTGTTTTTT. Protein sequence: CASSPQGAGELFF.

This rearrangement joins TRBV6-1 to TRBJ2-1, with D possibly TRBD2 on 6 matching bases. In germline, CDR1 is MNHNS, CDR2 SASEGT. Trimming left V 4 bases short and J 7 bases short, with 23 bases between. The CDR3 runs 17 residues. The CDR3 region is CASSGRGGGAVGNEQFF. The CDR3 region has the DNA TGTGCCAGCAGTGGAAGGGGCGGCGGGGCCGTGGGGAATGAGCAGTTCTTC.

Here the CDR3 DNA reads TGTGCCAGCAGACTTCTGGGACAGTTGAACACTGAAGCTTTCTTT. Protein sequence: CASRLLGQLNTEAFF. The rearrangement joins TRBV28 to TRBJ1-1; the match to TRBD1 covers 7 bases. CDR3 size: 15 residues. Trimming at V came to 6 bases and at J to 0 bases, leaving 7 bases not matched to a gene. Germline V gene sequence: CDR1 MDHEN, CDR2 SYDVKM.

To note about this clone: The same CDR3 is also encoded by other DNA sequences in this sample. J is TRBJ2-7 and V is TRBV12-3 or TRBV12-4; D call uncertain. The V and J ends lost 5 bases and 6 bases respectively, with 8 bases between them. The CDR3 spans 11 residues. The CDR3 is CASSLGGEQYF. The CDR3 nucleotides read TGTGCCAGCAGTCTTGGCGGCGAGCAGTACTTC.

The V call is TRBV24-1, the J call TRBJ2-7; D ambiguous. The length of the CDR3 is 13 residues. The germline V gene encodes CDR1 KGHDR and CDR2 SFDVKD. The V gene lost 7 bases and the J gene lost 0 bases, with 9 bases spanning the gap. CDR3 DNA sequence: TGTGCCACCAGGATTGAGGACTCCTACGAGCAGTACTTC. Its translation is CATRIEDSYEQYF.

This clone was recorded a few times. The rearrangement uses TRBV5-1 and TRBJ2-2; 7 nucleotides agree with TRBD2. The V gene end was trimmed by 1 base and the J gene end by 1 base; junction bases not matched to a gene: 4. CDR3 size: 16 residues. The V gene's germline CDR1 is SGHRS and CDR2 YFSETQ. The CDR3 DNA follows: TGCGCCAGCAGCTTGACCCCTAGCGGGAACACCGGGGAGCTGTTTTTT. Protein: CASSLTPSGNTGELFF.

This clone showed up many times. The gene calls are TRBV7-2 and TRBJ1-3; the D is unclear. In germline, CDR1 is SGHTA, CDR2 FQGNSA. CDR3 length: 12 amino acids. Deletions cut 5 bases from V and 6 bases from J, with 8 bases between. The CDR3: CASSPAINTIYF. DNA of the CDR3: TGTGCCAGCAGCCCCGCTATAAACACCATATATTTT.

The gene calls are TRBV6-6 and TRBJ2-2, with 7 bases aligning to TRBD1. The germline V gene has CDR1 MNHNY and CDR2 SVGAGI (reference sequence). V lost 6 bases, J lost 1 base, and 5 bases stayed unmatched. CDR3 length: 15 amino acids. CDR3: CASRRRQGNTGELFF. In nucleotides, the CDR3 is TGTGCCAGCAGGCGGAGACAGGGGAACACCGGGGAGCTGTTTTTT.

The chain links TRBV6-9 to TRBJ2-3, with 8 bases lining up with TRBD2. Trimming at V came to 7 bases and at J to 6 bases, leaving 15 bases not matched to a gene. This CDR3 contains 16 residues. Per the germline V gene, CDR1 is MNHGY and CDR2 is SVAAGI. The CDR3 protein is CASNRSIGGGPDTQYF. The CDR3 DNA is TGTGCCAGCAATCGGAGCATCGGGGGGGGCCCGGATACGCAGTATTTT.

This chain links TRBV6-5 with TRBJ1-1, with D perhaps TRBD1 (5 bases). V was pared by 8 bases and J by 6 bases, with 10 bases between. CDR1 MNHEY and CDR2 SVGAGI come from the germline V gene. The CDR3 contains 11 residues. CDR3 in amino acids: CASGRQSEAFF. As DNA, the CDR3 is TGTGCCAGCGGAAGACAGTCTGAAGCTTTCTTT.